This T cell receptor (beta chain) was sequenced in a study of shared clonotypes between healthy human individuals. The germline gives CDR1 GTSNPN, CDR2 SVGIG (reference sequence). This CDR3 contains 13 residues. Trimming took 1 base from V and 3 from J, leaving 10 bases between them. Some clones are missing from TCRdb's copy, which holds only in-frame ones; the method was immunoSEQ multiplex PCR. The sample records about 980,000 clones, approximately 76% being singletons. A word on this clone: Its antigen is undetermined.

Study-level findings and limits: Only blood underwent sampling, and tissue repertoires likely differ. Between a handful of donors, naive CD4 clonotypes were shared at a level of about 5%.

This chain joins TRBV30 and TRBJ2-7, with D perhaps TRBD2 (5 bases). The clonotype comes from a man aged 18 to 35 in good health. Sequencing was carried out using memory CD4+ T cells sorted from blood. The subset: CD45RA-negative fraction. CDR3 residues: CAWSGTAFYEQYF. In nucleotides, the CDR3 is TGTGCCTGGAGTGGGACTGCCTTCTACGAGCAGTACTTC.